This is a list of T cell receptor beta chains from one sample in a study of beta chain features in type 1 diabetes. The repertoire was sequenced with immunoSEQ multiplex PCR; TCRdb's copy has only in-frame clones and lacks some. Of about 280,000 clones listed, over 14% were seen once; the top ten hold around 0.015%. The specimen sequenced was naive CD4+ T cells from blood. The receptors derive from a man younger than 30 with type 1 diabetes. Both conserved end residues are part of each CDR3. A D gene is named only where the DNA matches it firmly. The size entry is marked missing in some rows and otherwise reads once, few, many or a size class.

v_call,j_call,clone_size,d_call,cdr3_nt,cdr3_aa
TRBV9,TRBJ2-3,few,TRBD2,TGTGCCAGCAGCCCCGGGACTAGCGGGGATACGCAGTATTTT,CASSPGTSGDTQYF
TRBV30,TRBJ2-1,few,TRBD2,TGTGCCTGGGGCCGGCGTCGGGCTAGCGGGGCAAACAATGAGCAGTTCTTC,CAWGRRRASGANNEQFF
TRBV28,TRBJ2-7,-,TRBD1,TGTGCCAGCAGTTTCTTACAAGAGGGACAGGACTACGAGCAGTACTTC,CASSFLQEGQDYEQYF
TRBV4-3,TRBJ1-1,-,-,TGCGCCAGCAGCCAAGAACAGGGCCGGAACACTGAAGCTTTCTTT,CASSQEQGRNTEAFF
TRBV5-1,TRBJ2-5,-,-,TGCGCCAGCAGCTTGGACAGGTCTCAAGAGACCCAGTACTTC,CASSLDRSQETQYF
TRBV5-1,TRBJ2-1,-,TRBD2,TGCGCCAGCAGCCCGCGGGAGGGCAGCTACAATGAGCAGTTCTTC,CASSPREGSYNEQFF
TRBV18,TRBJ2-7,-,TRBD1,TGTGCCAGCTCACCCGGACAGGGGGAAGTGTGGCAGTACTTC,CASSPGQGEVWQYF
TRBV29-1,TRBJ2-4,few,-,TGCAGCGCCCTTGATATACTAGCCAAAAACATTCAGTACTTC,CSALDILAKNIQYF
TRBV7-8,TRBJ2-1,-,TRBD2,TGTGCCAGCAGCCAGATACGGGAGGGTGAGCAGTTCTTC,CASSQIREGEQFF
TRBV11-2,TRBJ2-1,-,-,TGTGCCAGCACCTCCCAGATCAGAGCGGACAATGAGCAGTTCTTC,CASTSQIRADNEQFF
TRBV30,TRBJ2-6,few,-,TGTGCCTGGAGGCAGGGGACCTCTGGGGCCAACGTCCTGACTTTC,CAWRQGTSGANVLTF
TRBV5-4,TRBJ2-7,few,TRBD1,TGTGCCAGCAGCCGGAAGACAGGGTACGAGCAGTACTTC,CASSRKTGYEQYF
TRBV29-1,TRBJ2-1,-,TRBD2,TGCAGCGTGGCCGGGACTAGCTACAATGAGCAGTTCTTC,CSVAGTSYNEQFF
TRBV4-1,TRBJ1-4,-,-,TGCGCCAGCAGCCAAGAAAGGCGGAGTAATGAAAAACTGTTTTTT,CASSQERRSNEKLFF
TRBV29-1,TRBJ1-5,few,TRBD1,TGCAGCGTTCAGGGGGCCAGCAATCAGCCCCAGCATTTT,CSVQGASNQPQHF
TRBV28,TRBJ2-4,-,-,TGTGCCAGCAGTTCCTACCCTGCGGGGGCCAAAAACATTCAGTACTTC,CASSSYPAGAKNIQYF
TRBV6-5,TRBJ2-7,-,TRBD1,TGTGCCAGCAGCCGGGACAGGGGAGGAGAGCAGTACTTC,CASSRDRGGEQYF
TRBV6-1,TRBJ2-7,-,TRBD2,TGTGCCAGCAGAAGACGGGAGGGCCTGCTCGAGCAGTACTTC,CASRRREGLLEQYF
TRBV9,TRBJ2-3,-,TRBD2,TGTGCCAGCAGCCTGACTAGCGGGAACACAGATACGCAGTATTTT,CASSLTSGNTDTQYF
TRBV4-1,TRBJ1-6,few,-,TGCGCCAGCAGCCGATTAGGGAGGGACTATAATTCACCCCTCCACTTT,CASSRLGRDYNSPLHF
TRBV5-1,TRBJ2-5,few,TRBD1,TGCGCCAGCAGCGGGGCCAGGGGGGAGACCCAGTACTTC,CASSGARGETQYF
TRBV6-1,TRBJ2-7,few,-,TGTGCCAGCAGTGCTACGGGTCTCCGGATCTACGAGCAGTACTTC,CASSATGLRIYEQYF
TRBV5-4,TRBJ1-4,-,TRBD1,TGTGCCAGCAGCTTGGAGACAGGGGAAAAACTGTTTTTT,CASSLETGEKLFF
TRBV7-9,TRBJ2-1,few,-,TGTGCCAGCAGCTTAGAGGCAGGTGGGCAGTTCTTC,CASSLEAGGQFF
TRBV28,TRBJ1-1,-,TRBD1,TGTGCCAGCAGTTTATGGGAGACAGGGGGTCGTTCAGCTTTCTTT,CASSLWETGGRSAFF
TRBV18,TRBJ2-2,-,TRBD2,TGTGCCAGCTCACCCCGGACTAGTGCGCCCGTCCGGGAGCTGTTTTTT,CASSPRTSAPVRELFF
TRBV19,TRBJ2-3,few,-,TGTGCCAGTAGTCAGATTAGCACAGATACGCAGTATTTT,CASSQISTDTQYF
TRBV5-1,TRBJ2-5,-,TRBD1,TGCGCCAGCAGCCTCGGGACAGGGGCGACCCAGTACTTC,CASSLGTGATQYF
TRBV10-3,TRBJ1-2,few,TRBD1,TGTGCCATCAGTGAGCCGACAGGGCAAAATGGCTACACCTTC,CAISEPTGQNGYTF
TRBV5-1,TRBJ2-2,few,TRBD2,TGCGCCAGCAGCAAGCGGGGGGCAAACACCGGGGAGCTGTTTTTT,CASSKRGANTGELFF
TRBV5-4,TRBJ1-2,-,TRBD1,TGTGCCAGCAGGTCCGGGACAGGGAATGGCTACACCTTC,CASRSGTGNGYTF
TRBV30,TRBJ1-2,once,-,TGTGCCTGGAGTTTGGACACATCCTATGGCTACACCTTC,CAWSLDTSYGYTF
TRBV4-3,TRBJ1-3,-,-,TGCGCCAGCAGCCAAGACCTAACAGCTGGAAACACCATATATTTT,CASSQDLTAGNTIYF
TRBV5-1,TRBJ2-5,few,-,TGCGCCAGCAGCTTGGGTGACAGGCCCCAAGAGACCCAGTACTTC,CASSLGDRPQETQYF
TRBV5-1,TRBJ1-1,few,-,TGCGCCAGCACCCCAGGACTGACGAACACTGAAGCTTTCTTT,CASTPGLTNTEAFF
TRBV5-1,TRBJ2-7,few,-,TGCGCCAGCAGCTTGGGACAGTTTATCTACGAGCAGTACTTC,CASSLGQFIYEQYF
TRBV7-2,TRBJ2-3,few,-,TGTGCCAGCAGCTTAGTCGGCCCATCCACAGCAGATACGCAGTATTTT,CASSLVGPSTADTQYF
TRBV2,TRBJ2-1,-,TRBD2,TGTGCCAGCACGGTGGCTAGCGGGTACAATGAGCAGTTCTTC,CASTVASGYNEQFF
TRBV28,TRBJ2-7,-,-,TGTGCCAGCAGTGCAAGCACCGGGACCTACGAGCAGTACTTC,CASSASTGTYEQYF
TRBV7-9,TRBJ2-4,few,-,TGTGCCAGCAGGGCCCCAGGGGCCAAAAACATTCAGTACTTC,CASRAPGAKNIQYF
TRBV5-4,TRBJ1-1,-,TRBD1,TGTGCCAGCAGCCGTTACCGACAGGGCCTGAACACTGAAGCTTTCTTT,CASSRYRQGLNTEAFF
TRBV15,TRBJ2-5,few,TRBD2,TGTGCCACCAGCCGAGGACTAGCGGGAGGGGGAGAGACCCAGTACTTC,CATSRGLAGGGETQYF
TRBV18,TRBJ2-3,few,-,TGTGCCAGCTCACCACAGGGAGTTGGCACAGATACGCAGTATTTT,CASSPQGVGTDTQYF
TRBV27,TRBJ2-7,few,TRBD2,TGTGCCAGCAGTTTAGCGGGACTAGTGGTCAACGAGCAGTACTTC,CASSLAGLVVNEQYF
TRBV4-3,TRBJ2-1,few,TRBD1,TGCGCCAGCAGCCAACTAGGGGGGACAGGGGGTCATGAGCAGTTCTTC,CASSQLGGTGGHEQFF
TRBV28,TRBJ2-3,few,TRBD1,TGTGCCAGCAGTTTTGGGACAGGGGACACAGATACGCAGTATTTT,CASSFGTGDTDTQYF
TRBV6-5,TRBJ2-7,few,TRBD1,TGTGCCAGCACCAGATTGACAGGGGACAACGAGCAGTACTTC,CASTRLTGDNEQYF
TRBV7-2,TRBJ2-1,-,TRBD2,TGTGCCAGCAGCACGGGACTACTCAATGAGCAGTTCTTC,CASSTGLLNEQFF
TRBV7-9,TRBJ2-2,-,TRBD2,TGTGCCAGCAGCCCCCCCTTAAGACTAGCGGTGAACACCGGGGAGCTGTTTTTT,CASSPPLRLAVNTGELFF
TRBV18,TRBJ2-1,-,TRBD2,TGTGCCAGCTCACAGACTAGCGGGGTGGGCAATGAGCAGTTCTTC,CASSQTSGVGNEQFF
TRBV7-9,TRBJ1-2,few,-,TGTGCCAGCAGCTCCAGGGAAGTAGGTGGCTACACCTTC,CASSSREVGGYTF
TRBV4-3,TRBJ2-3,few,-,TGCGCCAGCAGCCGGGAAGGGGACACAGATACGCAGTATTTT,CASSREGDTDTQYF
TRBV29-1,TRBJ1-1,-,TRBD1,TGCAGCGCCGCCGGGACAGTAACTGAAGCTTTCTTT,CSAAGTVTEAFF
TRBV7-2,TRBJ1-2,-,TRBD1,TGTGCCAGCAGCCCTACAGGGGGCTCAGGCTATGGCTACACCTTC,CASSPTGGSGYGYTF
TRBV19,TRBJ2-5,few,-,TGTGCCAGTAGTCGGGGGAGTCGAGAGACCCAGTACTTC,CASSRGSRETQYF
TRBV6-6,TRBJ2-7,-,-,TGTGCCAGCAGTCTATCCGTCTCCTACGAGCAGTACTTC,CASSLSVSYEQYF
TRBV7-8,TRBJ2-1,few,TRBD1,TGTGCCAGCAGACCCTGGGGACAGGGTAAGACCTATGAGCAGTTCTTC,CASRPWGQGKTYEQFF